What follows is one T cell receptor (beta chain) and its context. The CDR3 spans 13 residues. V was clipped by 5 bases and J by 1 base, with 8 bases between them. CDR1 and CDR2 from the germline V gene are SGHRS and YFSETQ. The data were obtained in a study of blood T cell repertoires in COVID-19. The overall study: Samples of COVID-19 (acute and convalescent) were obtained from the United States, Italy and Spain. PBMCs, B-cell-depleted T cells, or T cells provided the cDNA or gDNA that made up the material.

Authors' data handling: Reference gene primer amplification yielded estimated nucleated cell counts. The assay was immunoSEQ multiplex PCR, and TCRdb's table has in-frame clones only and misses some. V, J and clone size are those of that table, while D and trimming were read from the DNA. The data contain a few hundred thousand clones, more than 70% of them singletons. This sequence originates from a human donor in a cohort sampled during active COVID-19. Sequencing was done on a sample of peripheral blood. The chain recombines TRBV5-1 with TRBJ2-3; no clear D gene. As DNA, the CDR3 is TGCGCCAGCAGGGTGGCGGGCACAGATACGCAGTATTTT. Residues: CASRVAGTDTQYF.